Below, 8 T cell receptor beta chains from the same sample are listed, as sequenced in a study of T cell changes during pregnancy in multiple sclerosis. Method: immunoSEQ multiplex PCR; TCRdb's copy keeps in-frame clones and lacks some. Among approximately 46,000 clones listed, 90% to 95% were seen once. The specimen was CD4+ T cells from peripheral blood mononuclear cells, collected after pregnancy. The receptors were sampled from a female donor with multiple sclerosis, enrolled in a pregnancy study.

The chain has TRBV7-8 and TRBJ2-7; 10 bases match TRBD1. CDR3 length equals 12 residues. The germline CDR1 and CDR2 sequences are SGHVS and FQNEAQ. Trimming took 5 bases from V and 13 from J; bases not matched to a gene: 8. The CDR3 reads CASSLAGTGEYF. CDR3 sequence (DNA): TGTGCCAGCAGCCTGGCCGGGACAGGGGAATACTTC.

The chain is built from TRBV5-1 and TRBJ1-2, with TRBD1 identical over 7 bases. The CDR3 sequence is 15 residues long. Per germline, CDR1 SGHRS and CDR2 YFSETQ. J was trimmed by 6 bases and V by 3 bases; bases with no gene match: 11. CDR3 sequence reads: CASSSGNSRGDGYTF. The DNA for the CDR3 is TGCGCCAGCAGCTCTGGAAATTCCAGGGGGGATGGCTACACCTTC. Full variable domain (outside the CDR3, taken from reference TRBV5-1 and TRBJ1-2): KAGVTQTPRYLIKTRGQQVTLSCSPISGHRSVSWYQQTPGQGLQFLFEYFSETQRNKGNFPGRFSGRQFSNSRSEMNVSTLELGDSALYLCASSSGNSRGDGYTFGSGTRLTVV.

The genes are TRBV6-5 and TRBJ2-7; 16 bases agree with TRBD2. The ends lost 2 bases at V and 7 bases at J; junction bases unmatched: 5. The germline V gene encodes CDR1 MNHEY and CDR2 SVGAGI. This CDR3 is built from 16 residues. This CDR3 is CASSYLGLAGGEEQYF. The CDR3 nucleotides read TGTGCCAGCAGTTACCTGGGACTAGCGGGAGGGGAAGAGCAGTACTTC.

The chain carries TRBV18 and TRBJ2-2; D may be TRBD2 (5 bases). This CDR3 is 17 amino acids long. Germline-derived CDR1 and CDR2 are KGHSH and LQKENI. Trimming stripped 6 bases from V and 0 bases from J, with 17 bases between. This chain's CDR3 is CASSPTGSGANTGELFF. For the CDR3, the DNA is TGTGCCAGCTCTCCTACCGGAAGCGGAGCGAACACCGGGGAGCTGTTTTTT.

The genes are TRBV30 and TRBJ1-6, with D possibly TRBD1 on 5 matching bases. The CDR3 totals 16 residues. Germline assignment: CDR1 GTSNPN and CDR2 SVGIG (reference sequence). Trimming shortened V by 5 bases and J by 4 bases, and 18 bases separated the two germline ends. In DNA form, the CDR3 reads TGTGCCTGGGCCAGGGTTTCGGGCGATTATAATTCACCCCTCCACTTT. Its translation is CAWARVSGDYNSPLHF. The full variable domain, its missing parts supplied by reference TRBV30 and TRBJ1-6, is SQTIHQWPATLVQPVGSPLSLECTVEGTSNPNLYWYRQAAGRGLQLLFYSVGIGQISSEVPQNLSASRPQDRQFILSSKKLLLSDSGFYLCAWARVSGDYNSPLHFGNGTRLTVT.

The V gene is TRBV28, the J gene TRBJ2-7, with D uncertain. Germline CDR1 is MDHEN and CDR2 is SYDVKM. CDR3 length: 14 amino acids. V shed 2 bases and J shed 0 bases, with 8 bases lying between them. The CDR3 here is CASSLGTHSYEQYF. The CDR3 DNA reads as TGTGCCAGCAGTTTAGGTACACACTCCTACGAGCAGTACTTC.

The chain joins TRBV18 to TRBJ2-7; 8 bases line up with TRBD1. Germline V CDR1 and CDR2: KGHSH, LQKENI. V lost 5 bases to trimming and J lost 0 bases; unmatched junction nucleotides: 6. The CDR3 is 15 residues long. As DNA, the CDR3 is TGTGCCAGCTCATCCCGACAGGGGAGCTCCTACGAGCAGTACTTC. Amino acid sequence: CASSSRQGSSYEQYF.

This clone has more than one count but fewer than ten. The chain combines TRBV4-2 with TRBJ1-1, with 7 nucleotides matching TRBD1. CDR3 size: 14 residues. The germline V gene encodes CDR1 LGHNA and CDR2 YNFKEQ. V was clipped by 4 bases and J by 4 bases; unmatched bases: 6. CDR3 region: CASSPRQGGTEAFF. The CDR3 DNA sequence: TGTGCCAGCAGCCCACGACAGGGCGGCACTGAAGCTTTCTTT.